Following are 4 T cell receptor beta chains from one sample sequenced in a study of regulatory T cells in long-lasting Graves disease (dated by TCRdb to 2020 to 2022). The intended sense of this specimen's time point label: newly diagnosed GD, antithyroid drugs for less than 3 months. For both TCR sequencing and RNA sequencing, RNA was extracted from PBMCs using TRIzol. Library preparation used multiplex PCR. Data came from an Illumina HiSeq 4000. CDR3 regions were amplified by Arm-PCR with iRepertoire HTBI primers to construct TCR beta libraries. The public sequencing data were trimmed at Q25 with fastp and processed into clonotypes with MiXCR by TCRdb, which kept only in-frame beta chains. Each CDR3 protein appears once, grouped with its most common genes and DNA. The sample contains more than 300,000 distinct CDR3 sequences, roughly a sixth of them found a single time. About a fifth of the sample is taken by the ten largest.

The sequencing here drew on peripheral blood mononuclear cells (PBMCs), taken at new diagnosis, from a patient treated with antithyroid drugs. These receptors came from a female donor with Graves disease.

This clonotype came up many times. The chain couples TRBV20-1 to TRBJ1-3, with D unclear. This CDR3 spans 15 amino acids. With 6 bases removed from V and 0 bases from J, the gap between germline ends came to 15 bases. Germline V gene sequence: CDR1 DFQATT, CDR2 SNEGSKA (reference sequence). CDR3 nucleotide sequence: TGCAGTGCCAGAAGTTCCCGCGGCTCTGGAAACACCATATATTTT. Protein: CSARSSRGSGNTIYF.

This clonotype was seen at least ten times. The chain combines TRBV20-1 with TRBJ1-5; D is ambiguous. V gave up 6 bases and J gave up 0 bases, with 9 bases separating them. Germline V gene lookup returns CDR1 DFQATT and CDR2 SNEGSKA (reference sequence). The CDR3 is made up of 13 amino acids. The CDR3 is CSAWSNSNQPQHF. The CDR3 DNA reads as TGCAGTGCGTGGTCTAATAGCAATCAGCCCCAGCATTTT.

This clonotype was seen a few times. This chain connects TRBV27 to TRBJ2-6; weak D call: TRBD2 (6 bases). CDR3 length: 17 amino acids. In germline, CDR1 is MNHEY, CDR2 SMNVEV (reference sequence). Between the trimmed V and J ends, which lost 3 bases and 0 bases, there was a span of 12 bases. The CDR3 DNA follows: TGTGCCAGCAGTTTGCGGGGAACCAGCTCTGGGGCCAACGTCCTGACTTTC. Translating gives CASSLRGTSSGANVLTF.

As concerns this clonotype: A far larger clone is off by one base, so a read error is likely. The rearrangement uses TRBV12-3 or TRBV12-4 and TRBJ2-7; TRBD1 matches 10 bases. This CDR3 has 15 amino acids. Trimming cost V 7 bases and J 7 bases; bases outside gene matches: 13. Here the CDR3 reads CASTPRQGAIYEQYF. CDR3 bases: TGTGCCAGCACTCCACGACAGGGGGCTATCTATGAGCAGTACTTC.